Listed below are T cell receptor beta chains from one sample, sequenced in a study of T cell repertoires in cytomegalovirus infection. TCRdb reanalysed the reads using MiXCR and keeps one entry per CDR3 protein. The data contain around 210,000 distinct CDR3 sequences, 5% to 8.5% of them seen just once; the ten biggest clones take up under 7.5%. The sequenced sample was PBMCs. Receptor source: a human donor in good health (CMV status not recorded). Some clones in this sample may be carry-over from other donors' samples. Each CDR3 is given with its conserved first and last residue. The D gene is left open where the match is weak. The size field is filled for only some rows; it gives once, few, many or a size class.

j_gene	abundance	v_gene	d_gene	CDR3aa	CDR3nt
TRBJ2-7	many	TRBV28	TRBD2	CASSSPRGGVSYEQYF	TGTGCCAGCAGTTCCCCTCGTGGGGGGGTCTCCTACGAGCAGTACTTC
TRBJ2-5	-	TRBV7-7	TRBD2	CASSSGLAGETQYF	TGTGCTAGCAGCTCGGGACTAGCTGGCGAGACCCAGTACTTC
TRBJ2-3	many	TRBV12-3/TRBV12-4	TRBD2	CASSFLAGGPTDTQYF	TGTGCCAGCAGTTTCCTTGCGGGGGGGCCCACAGATACGCAGTATTTT
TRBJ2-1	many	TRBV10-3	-	CATLATRNEQFF	TGTGCCACCTTAGCGACCCGTAATGAGCAGTTCTTC
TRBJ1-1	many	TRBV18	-	CASSPDPLNTEAFF	TGTGCCAGCTCACCAGATCCCCTCAACACTGAAGCTTTCTTT
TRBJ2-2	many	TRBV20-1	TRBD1	CSATQTGPNGGELFF	TGCAGTGCTACCCAGACAGGGCCCAATGGCGGGGAGCTGTTTTTT
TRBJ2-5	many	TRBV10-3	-	CAISVMGTQYF	TGTGCCATCAGTGTGATGGGGACCCAGTACTTC
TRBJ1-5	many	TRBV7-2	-	CASSLEINQPQHF	TGTGCCAGCAGCTTAGAAATAAATCAGCCCCAGCATTTT
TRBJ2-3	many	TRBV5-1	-	CASSLGTILTDTQYF	TGCGCCAGCAGCTTAGGGACAATCCTCACAGATACGCAGTATTTT
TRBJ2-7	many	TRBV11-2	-	CASSSKPGFGEYF	TGTGCCAGCAGCTCTAAGCCGGGATTCGGGGAGTACTTC
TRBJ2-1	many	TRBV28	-	CASTKETAPLPFLFF	TGTGCCAGCACTAAAGAGACGGCCCCTCTCCCCTTCTTGTTCTTC
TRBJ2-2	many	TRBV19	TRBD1	CASSSQGAENTGELFF	TGTGCCAGTAGCTCACAGGGGGCGGAGAACACCGGGGAGCTGTTTTTT
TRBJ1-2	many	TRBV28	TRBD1	CASSTLRADRSGYGYTF	TGTGCCAGCAGTACTTTACGGGCGGACAGGTCCGGCTATGGCTACACCTTC
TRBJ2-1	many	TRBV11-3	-	CASSLDSNEQFF	TGTGCCAGCAGCTTAGATAGCAATGAGCAGTTCTTC
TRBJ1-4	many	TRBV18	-	CASSPTTIDGQNEKLFF	TGTGCCAGCTCACCTACGACTATCGATGGGCAGAATGAAAAACTGTTTTTT
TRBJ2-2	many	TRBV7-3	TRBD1	CASRRTGDSTGELFF	TGTGCCAGCAGGAGGACAGGGGACAGCACCGGGGAGCTGTTTTTT
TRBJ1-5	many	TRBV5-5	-	CASTYLPLSNQPQHF	TGTGCCAGCACCTACCTCCCTCTTAGCAATCAGCCCCAGCATTTT
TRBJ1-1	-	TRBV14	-	CASSHPMEDSPNTEAFF	TGTGCCAGCAGCCATCCCATGGAGGACAGTCCGAACACTGAAGCTTTCTTT
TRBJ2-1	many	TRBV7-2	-	CASSQAGSYNEQFF	TGTGCCAGCAGCCAGGCCGGCTCCTACAATGAGCAGTTCTTC
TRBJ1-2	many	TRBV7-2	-	CASSPGALEGYTF	TGTGCCAGCAGCCCGGGGGCCCTTGAGGGCTACACCTTC
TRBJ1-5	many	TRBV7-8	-	CASSLETVYSNQPQHF	TGTGCCAGCAGCTTAGAAACGGTGTATAGCAATCAGCCCCAGCATTTT
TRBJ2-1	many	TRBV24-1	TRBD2	CATSDPSGGRMFF	TGTGCCACCAGTGATCCTAGCGGGGGGCGTATGTTCTTC
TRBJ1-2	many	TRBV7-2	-	CASSPQQAISNYGYTF	TGTGCCAGCAGCCCTCAACAGGCAATATCTAACTATGGCTACACCTTC
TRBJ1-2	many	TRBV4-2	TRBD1	CASSQRPGTGGTYGYTF	TGTGCCAGCAGCCAAAGACCCGGGACAGGGGGCACCTATGGCTACACCTTC
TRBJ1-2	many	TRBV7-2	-	CASSLYGSYGYTF	TGTGCCAGCAGCTTATATGGGAGCTACGGCTACACCTTC
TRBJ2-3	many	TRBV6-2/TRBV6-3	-	CASSYGGGPQSTQYF	TGTGCCAGCAGTTACGGGGGCGGACCACAAAGTACGCAGTATTTT
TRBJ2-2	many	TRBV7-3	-	CASSLELVGAGELFF	TGTGCCAGCAGCTTGGAATTAGTCGGCGCCGGGGAGCTGTTTTTT
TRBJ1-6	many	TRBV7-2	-	CASSLAGISYNSPLHF	TGTGCCAGCAGCTTAGCGGGGATCTCCTATAATTCACCCCTCCACTTT
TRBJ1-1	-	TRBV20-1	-	CSARGAGANTEAFF	TGCAGTGCCCGTGGTGCGGGGGCAAACACTGAAGCTTTCTTT
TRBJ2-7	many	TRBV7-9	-	CASSRDGTPPRYEQYF	TGTGCCAGCAGCCGAGATGGTACACCTCCCCGCTACGAGCAGTACTTC
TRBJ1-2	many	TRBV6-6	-	CASSYGLNDYGYTF	TGTGCCAGCAGTTACGGACTGAATGACTATGGCTACACCTTC
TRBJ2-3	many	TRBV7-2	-	CASSLGPPDTQYF	TGTGCCAGCAGCTTAGGGCCTCCAGATACGCAGTATTTT
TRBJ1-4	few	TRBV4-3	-	CASSQAGNEKLFF	TGCGCCAGCAGCCAAGCGGGTAATGAAAAACTGTTTTTT
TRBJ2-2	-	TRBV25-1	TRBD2	CASSEGILAGKTGELFF	TGTGCCAGCAGTGAAGGGATACTAGCGGGGAAGACCGGGGAGCTGTTTTTT
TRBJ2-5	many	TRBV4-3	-	CASSQDVTYQETQYF	TGCGCCAGCAGCCAAGACGTTACGTACCAAGAGACCCAGTACTTC
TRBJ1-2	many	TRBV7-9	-	CASSLTQTLNYGYTF	TGTGCCAGCAGCTTGACCCAGACACTTAACTATGGCTACACCTTC
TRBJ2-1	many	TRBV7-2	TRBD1	CASSSTGPYNEQFF	TGTGCCAGCAGCTCGACAGGGCCCTACAATGAGCAGTTCTTC
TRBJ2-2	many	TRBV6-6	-	CASWKGGLNTGELFF	TGTGCCAGCTGGAAGGGTGGGCTTAACACCGGGGAGCTGTTTTTT
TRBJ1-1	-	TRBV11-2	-	CASSSGRKAEAFF	TGTGCCAGCAGCTCAGGGCGGAAGGCTGAAGCTTTCTTT
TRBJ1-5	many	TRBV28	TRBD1	CASSTRQGVNQPQHF	TGTGCCAGCAGTACCCGACAGGGTGTTAATCAGCCCCAGCATTTT
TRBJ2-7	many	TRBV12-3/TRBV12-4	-	CASSLTGYEQYF	TGTGCCAGCAGTTTAACGGGCTACGAGCAGTACTTC
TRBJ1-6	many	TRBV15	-	CATSRTLQGYNSPLHF	TGTGCCACCAGCAGGACCCTACAGGGATATAATTCACCCCTCCACTTT
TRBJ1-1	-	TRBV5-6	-	CASSRDGRMNTEAFF	TGTGCCAGCAGCAGGGACGGACGAATGAACACTGAAGCTTTCTTT
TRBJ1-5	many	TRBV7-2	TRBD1	CASSFRDRALGNQPQHF	TGTGCCAGCAGCTTCCGGGACAGGGCCCTGGGGAATCAGCCCCAGCATTTT
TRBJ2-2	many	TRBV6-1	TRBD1	CASSPTGTANTGELFF	TGTGCCAGCAGCCCAACCGGGACAGCGAACACCGGGGAGCTGTTTTTT
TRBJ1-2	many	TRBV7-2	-	CASSFLRQEGHGYTF	TGTGCCAGCAGCTTTCTCCGACAGGAGGGCCATGGCTACACCTTC
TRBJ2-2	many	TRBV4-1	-	CASSYGNTGELFF	TGCGCCAGCAGCTACGGGAACACCGGGGAGCTGTTTTTT
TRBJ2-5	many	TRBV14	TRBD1	CASSQEPAGTGRATQYF	TGTGCCAGCAGCCAAGAGCCAGCTGGGACAGGGAGGGCGACCCAGTACTTC
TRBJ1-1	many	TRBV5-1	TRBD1	CASSRTGTATNTEAFF	TGCGCCAGTTCGAGGACCGGGACAGCCACCAACACTGAAGCTTTCTTT
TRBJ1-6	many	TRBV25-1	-	CASSEHNPKSSYNSPLHF	TGTGCCAGCAGTGAACATAATCCCAAGAGCTCCTATAATTCACCCCTCCACTTT
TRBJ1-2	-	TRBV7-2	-	CASSSRAVYGYTF	TGTGCCAGCAGTTCCCGGGCCGTCTATGGCTACACCTTC
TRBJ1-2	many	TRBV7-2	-	CASSLGRANYGYTF	TGTGCCAGCAGCTTAGGCCGGGCCAACTATGGCTACACCTTC
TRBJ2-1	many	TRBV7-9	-	CASSLPGLSGSYNEQFF	TGTGCCAGCAGCCTGCCGGGACTCTCAGGCTCCTACAATGAGCAGTTCTTC
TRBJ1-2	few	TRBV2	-	CASSRGPWSGEDGYTF	TGTGCCAGCAGCCGCGGGCCCTGGTCGGGGGAAGATGGCTACACCTTC
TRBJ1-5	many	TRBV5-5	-	CASSLVVGFQAQHF	TGTGCCAGCAGCTTGGTCGTCGGTTTCCAGGCCCAGCATTTT
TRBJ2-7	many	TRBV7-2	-	CASTGPSSYEQYF	TGTGCCAGCACCGGACCGTCATCCTACGAGCAGTACTTC